These T cell receptor beta chains were read from a single sample in a study of T cell changes during pregnancy in multiple sclerosis. Sequencing was performed with immunoSEQ multiplex PCR; in TCRdb, only in-frame clones are kept and a portion is missing. The table shows about 26,000 clones, with 89% occurring only once. This specimen was CD8+ T cells from peripheral blood mononuclear cells, taken in the second trimester of pregnancy. Source of these receptors: a female donor with multiple sclerosis, enrolled in a pregnancy study. The CDR3 runs from the conserved cysteine through the conserved F or W. A D gene is named only where the DNA matches it firmly. Clone size is stated in some rows and not others, as once, few, many or a class when expanded.

d_gene: NA
v_gene: TRBV15
abundance: NA
j_gene: TRBJ1-4
CDR3nt: TGTGCCACCAGCAGAGATAGGAGACAGCAAGAAAAACTGTTTTTT
CDR3aa: CATSRDRRQQEKLFF

d_gene: TRBD2
v_gene: TRBV5-1
abundance: NA
j_gene: TRBJ2-5
CDR3nt: TGCGCCAGCAGCTTGGTACTAGCGGGAGGACAAAAAGAGACCCAGTACTTC
CDR3aa: CASSLVLAGGQKETQYF

d_gene: NA
v_gene: TRBV19
abundance: once
j_gene: TRBJ2-6
CDR3nt: TGTGCCACTAGCCCCATCGGACAGTTTGGGGCCAACGTCCTGACTTTC
CDR3aa: CATSPIGQFGANVLTF

d_gene: TRBD2
v_gene: TRBV11-2
abundance: NA
j_gene: TRBJ2-7
CDR3nt: TGTGCCAGCAGCTTAGAGGCGGGAGGATACTACGAGCAGTACTTC
CDR3aa: CASSLEAGGYYEQYF

d_gene: TRBD2
v_gene: TRBV7-9
abundance: NA
j_gene: TRBJ2-1
CDR3nt: TGTGCCAGCAGCTTAGGGGGGGGTAGAGCGGTCGGGGAGTTCTTC
CDR3aa: CASSLGGGRAVGEFF

d_gene: NA
v_gene: TRBV14
abundance: NA
j_gene: TRBJ2-3
CDR3nt: TGTGCCAGCAGCCAATACCTGGGTCGGGACACAGATACGCAGTATTTT
CDR3aa: CASSQYLGRDTDTQYF

d_gene: NA
v_gene: TRBV5-1
abundance: NA
j_gene: TRBJ2-1
CDR3nt: TGCGCCAGCAGCGGGCTAGCGGAGCAGTTCTTC
CDR3aa: CASSGLAEQFF

d_gene: NA
v_gene: TRBV28
abundance: NA
j_gene: TRBJ2-7
CDR3nt: TGTGCCAGCAGTTTATTAAGGGGCACCGGCTACGAGCAGTACTTC
CDR3aa: CASSLLRGTGYEQYF

d_gene: NA
v_gene: TRBV27
abundance: NA
j_gene: TRBJ2-2
CDR3nt: TGTGCCAGCACCTGGGGGGGCTCGGGGGAGCTGTTTTTT
CDR3aa: CASTWGGSGELFF

d_gene: TRBD2
v_gene: TRBV10-2
abundance: NA
j_gene: TRBJ2-2
CDR3nt: TGCGCCATCCTAAGGAGGGTAGCGGGAGGTTTCGCCGGGGAGCTGTTTTTT
CDR3aa: CAILRRVAGGFAGELFF

d_gene: TRBD2
v_gene: TRBV7-8
abundance: once
j_gene: TRBJ2-7
CDR3nt: TGTGCCAGCAGCCTTACTAGCGGGAGAGAGCAGTACTTC
CDR3aa: CASSLTSGREQYF

d_gene: TRBD1
v_gene: TRBV27
abundance: NA
j_gene: TRBJ1-2
CDR3nt: TGTGCCAGCAGTTTAGGTCCCGGGACAGGGTATGGCTACACCTTC
CDR3aa: CASSLGPGTGYGYTF

d_gene: TRBD1
v_gene: TRBV7-8
abundance: NA
j_gene: TRBJ2-5
CDR3nt: TGTGCCAGCAGCTTACGACAGGGTCCATCGGAGACCCAGTACTTC
CDR3aa: CASSLRQGPSETQYF

d_gene: NA
v_gene: TRBV18
abundance: NA
j_gene: TRBJ2-7
CDR3nt: TGTGCCAGCTCACCCCTCTTCGGGGAGGCGGATTCGGACGAGCAGTACTTC
CDR3aa: CASSPLFGEADSDEQYF

d_gene: NA
v_gene: TRBV21-1
abundance: NA
j_gene: TRBJ1-1
CDR3nt: TGTGCCAGCAGCGGTCACAGGGGGAGGGCTTGGAACACTGAAGCTTTCTTT
CDR3aa: CASSGHRGRAWNTEAFF

d_gene: NA
v_gene: TRBV7-9
abundance: NA
j_gene: TRBJ2-5
CDR3nt: TGTGCCAGCAGCTTAAGCCGGATAGAGGTTGAGACCCAGTACTTC
CDR3aa: CASSLSRIEVETQYF

d_gene: TRBD2
v_gene: TRBV9
abundance: NA
j_gene: TRBJ2-1
CDR3nt: TGTGCCAGCACCACCACTAGCGGGAGCAATGAGCAGTTCTTC
CDR3aa: CASTTTSGSNEQFF

d_gene: TRBD1
v_gene: TRBV27
abundance: once
j_gene: TRBJ1-2
CDR3nt: TGTGCCAGCAGCCCACGGACAGGGGGCGACTATGGCTACACCTTC
CDR3aa: CASSPRTGGDYGYTF

d_gene: TRBD1
v_gene: TRBV15
abundance: NA
j_gene: TRBJ2-7
CDR3nt: TGTGCCACCAGCAGAGGACAGGGGAGCTCCTACGAGCAGTACTTC
CDR3aa: CATSRGQGSSYEQYF

d_gene: NA
v_gene: TRBV7-9
abundance: few
j_gene: TRBJ2-7
CDR3nt: TGTGCCAGCAGCCCACGGGGGGCCCCCTACGAGCAGTACTTC
CDR3aa: CASSPRGAPYEQYF

d_gene: TRBD1
v_gene: TRBV28
abundance: NA
j_gene: TRBJ2-7
CDR3nt: TGTGCCAGCAGTTTTACCCTCGGGACAGGGACCTCCTACGAGCAGTACTTC
CDR3aa: CASSFTLGTGTSYEQYF

d_gene: NA
v_gene: TRBV10-3
abundance: NA
j_gene: TRBJ1-3
CDR3nt: TGTGCCATCAAGGGAGGATCCAGCTCTGGAAACACCATATATTTT
CDR3aa: CAIKGGSSSGNTIYF

d_gene: TRBD2
v_gene: TRBV29-1
abundance: few
j_gene: TRBJ2-7
CDR3nt: TGCAGCGTTGAAGGGGAGCGGGAGAGTACCTACGAGCAGTACTTC
CDR3aa: CSVEGERESTYEQYF

d_gene: NA
v_gene: TRBV4-3
abundance: NA
j_gene: TRBJ2-1
CDR3nt: TGCGCCAGCAGCCAGGGTTTTGGGGGGACCTACAATGAGCAGTTCTTC
CDR3aa: CASSQGFGGTYNEQFF

d_gene: TRBD1
v_gene: TRBV27
abundance: NA
j_gene: TRBJ1-4
CDR3nt: TGTGCCAGCCGGCTGCAAACAGGGGATGCTAATGAAAAACTGTTTTTT
CDR3aa: CASRLQTGDANEKLFF

d_gene: NA
v_gene: TRBV9
abundance: once
j_gene: TRBJ2-3
CDR3nt: TGTGCCAGCAGCAGGTCTCTAGGGAGAGGCACAGATACGCAGTATTTT
CDR3aa: CASSRSLGRGTDTQYF